This T cell receptor beta chain was recorded in a study of beta chain features in type 1 diabetes. The collection from each donor was one heparinised blood draw averaging roughly 0.12 L. CD45RO/CCR7/CD25/CD127/CD95/CD27 staining was used to isolate CD4+ naive, central memory, regulatory and stem cell-like memory cells by sorting. The authors obtained over 95% purity in all sorted populations. Germline V CDR1 and CDR2: LNHNV, YYDKDF (reference sequence). V lost 7 bases and J 4 bases, leaving 13 bases between the germline ends. The CDR3 length is 14 residues. Every isolated RNA sample was fully reverse transcribed, so sequencing captured expressed TCRB transcripts. Using immunoSEQ multiplex PCR, the repertoire was profiled, and TCRdb retains in-frame clones only, with some absent. The sample lists more than 350,000 clones; about an eighth were seen once.

Sequencing was performed on naive CD4+ T cells from blood. The chain uses TRBV15 and TRBJ2-2, with D perhaps being TRBD1 or TRBD2 (5 bases each). The sequence came from a woman aged 18-30 years in good health. CDR3 in amino acids: CATTTGRLTGELFF. The CDR3 coding sequence is TGTGCCACCACCACGGGACGCCTCACCGGGGAGCTGTTTTTT.